This is a list of T cell receptor beta chains from one sample in a study of patients and donors after allogeneic stem cell transplantation. TCRdb reprocessed the RT-PCR reads with MiXCR, giving one entry per CDR3 protein. Of fewer than 60,000 distinct CDR3 sequences in the sample, 13% were seen once. Sequenced input: blood, either unsorted or a sorted T cell fraction (not recorded which). These receptors were obtained from a human donor who was either an allogeneic HSCT recipient or a stem cell or donor lymphocyte infusion donor (not recorded which). It is not recorded whose cells these are; they may come from a transplant donor. Each CDR3 is given with its conserved first and last residue.

v_gene	j_gene	CDR3aa
TRBV19	TRBJ2-2	CACRTGNTGELFF
TRBV2	TRBJ1-6	CASRETSPYNSPLHF
TRBV11-3	TRBJ2-1	CASSLAGGYNEQFF
TRBV12-3/TRBV12-4	TRBJ2-1	CASRHLAGNEQFF
TRBV27	TRBJ1-6	CASSQWDSNSPLHF
TRBV5-1	TRBJ2-2	CASTLSTGELFF
TRBV20-1	TRBJ2-1	CSARASGGGTYNEQFF
TRBV6-6	TRBJ2-5	CASTAIRETQYF
TRBV10-3	TRBJ2-3	CAISGATSGRRDTQYF
TRBV20-1	TRBJ2-7	CSAPSGTGVTYEQYF
TRBV4-2	TRBJ2-5	CASSQERDHQETQYF
TRBV7-3	TRBJ2-1	CASSLMAAPALNEQFF
TRBV20-1	TRBJ2-1	CSARDATSGRGNEQFF
TRBV20-1	TRBJ2-7	CSARDWTTITYEQYF
TRBV5-6	TRBJ2-1	CASEGGRNEQFF
TRBV27	TRBJ2-7	CASTPLWGTSYEQYF
TRBV6-6	TRBJ1-6	CASIPGTGGSPLHF
TRBV27	TRBJ2-3	CASSLGLSRTDTQYF
TRBV20-1	TRBJ2-1	CSASVRSLAGFNEQFF
TRBV29-1	TRBJ2-7	CSVVQDMGEQYF
TRBV27	TRBJ1-1	CASSLVSWNTEAFF
TRBV5-1	TRBJ1-1	CASSLGGARIPEAFF
TRBV20-1	TRBJ1-3	CSARGDRDSGNTIYF
TRBV25-1	TRBJ1-5	CASSEAGYTSNQPQHF
TRBV27	TRBJ2-7	CASSSGLAYEQYF
TRBV12-3/TRBV12-4	TRBJ1-1	CASNDWADRDWTEAFF
TRBV27	TRBJ2-1	CASSLHPILKLYNEQFF